The present T cell receptor beta chain was sequenced within a study of blood T cell repertoires in COVID-19. Study details: Researchers got acute and convalescent COVID-19 samples from the United States, Italy and Spain. Sample material is recorded as cDNA or gDNA derived from T cells, B-cell-depleted T cells, or PBMCs.

CDR1 is KGHSH and CDR2 is LQKENI in the germline V gene. The CDR3 has 13 residues. The ends were cut back, 5 bases at V and 9 bases at J, with 14 bases in the middle. Under the authors' procedure: Nucleated cell counts were estimated from reference gene primer amplification. The table came from immunoSEQ multiplex PCR; TCRdb's copy has only in-frame clones and leaves some out. The D gene and trimming were derived from the DNA, and the V and J assignments and clone size from that table. The sample consists of under 250,000 clones, more than 65% of them appearing once. The chain couples TRBV18 to TRBJ2-1; perhaps TRBD1 as D (6 bases). The receptor was isolated from a man aged 50-59 years with active or convalescent COVID-19. Source material: peripheral blood. The CDR3 protein is CASSVDRGGEQFF. CDR3 bases: TGTGCCAGCTCAGTCGATAGAGGGGGTGAGCAGTTCTTC.